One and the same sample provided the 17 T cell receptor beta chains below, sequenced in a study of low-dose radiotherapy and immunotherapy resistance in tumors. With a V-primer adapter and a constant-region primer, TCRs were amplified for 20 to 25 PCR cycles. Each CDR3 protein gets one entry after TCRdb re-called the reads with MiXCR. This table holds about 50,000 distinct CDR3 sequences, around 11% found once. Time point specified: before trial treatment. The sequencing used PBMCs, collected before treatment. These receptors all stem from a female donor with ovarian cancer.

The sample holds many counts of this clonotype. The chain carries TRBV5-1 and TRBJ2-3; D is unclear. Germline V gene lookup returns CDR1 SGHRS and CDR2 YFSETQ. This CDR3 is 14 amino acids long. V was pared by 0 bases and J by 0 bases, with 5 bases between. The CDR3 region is CASSLDGSTDTQYF. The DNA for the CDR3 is TGCGCCAGCAGCTTGGACGGAAGCACAGATACGCAGTATTTT.

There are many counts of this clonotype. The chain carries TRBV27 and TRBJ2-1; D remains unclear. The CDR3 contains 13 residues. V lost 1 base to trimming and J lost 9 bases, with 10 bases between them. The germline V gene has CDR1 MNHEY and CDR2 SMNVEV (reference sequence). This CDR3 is CASSLYGVGEQFF. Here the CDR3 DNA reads TGTGCCAGCAGTTTATATGGGGTTGGTGAGCAGTTCTTC.

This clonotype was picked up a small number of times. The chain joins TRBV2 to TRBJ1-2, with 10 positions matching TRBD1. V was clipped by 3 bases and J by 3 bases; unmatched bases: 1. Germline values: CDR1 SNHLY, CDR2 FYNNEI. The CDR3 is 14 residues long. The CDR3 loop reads CASSEDRGDYGYTF. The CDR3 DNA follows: TGTGCCAGCAGTGAGGACAGGGGGGACTATGGCTACACCTTC.

CDR3 sequence (DNA): TGTGCCAGCAGCTTGGGGCGGATGTACAATGAGCAGTTCTTC. Its translation is CASSLGRMYNEQFF. The chain joins TRBV5-6 to TRBJ2-1, with unresolved D. This CDR3 has 14 amino acids. The V gene lost 0 bases and the J gene lost 4 bases, with 8 bases spanning the gap. Germline V gene lookup returns CDR1 SGHDT and CDR2 YYEEEE.

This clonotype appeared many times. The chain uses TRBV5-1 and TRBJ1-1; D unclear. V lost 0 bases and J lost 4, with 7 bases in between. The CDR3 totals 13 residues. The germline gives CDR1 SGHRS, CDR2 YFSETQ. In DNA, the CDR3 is TGCGCCAGCAGCTTGGGACTCCTCACTGAAGCTTTCTTT. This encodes CASSLGLLTEAFF.

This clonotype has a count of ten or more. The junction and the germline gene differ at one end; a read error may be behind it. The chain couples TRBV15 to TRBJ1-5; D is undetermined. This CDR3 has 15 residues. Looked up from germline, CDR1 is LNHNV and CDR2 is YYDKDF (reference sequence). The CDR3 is CATSRGRNSNQPQHF. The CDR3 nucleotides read TGTGCCACCAGTAGAGGACGGAATAGCAATCAGCCCCAGCATTTT.

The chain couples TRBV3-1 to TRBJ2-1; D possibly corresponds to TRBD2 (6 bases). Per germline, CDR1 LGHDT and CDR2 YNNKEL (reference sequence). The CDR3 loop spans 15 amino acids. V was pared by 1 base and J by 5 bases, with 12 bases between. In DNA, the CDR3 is TGTGCCAGCAGCCAAGCCGCGGCGGGGAACAATGAGCAGTTCTTC. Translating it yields CASSQAAAGNNEQFF.

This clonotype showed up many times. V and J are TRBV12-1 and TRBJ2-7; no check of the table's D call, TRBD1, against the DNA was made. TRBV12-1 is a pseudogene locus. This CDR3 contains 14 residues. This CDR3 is CASSFGPGYGEQYF. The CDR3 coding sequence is TGTGCCAGCAGCTTTGGGCCAGGGTACGGCGAGCAGTACTTC.

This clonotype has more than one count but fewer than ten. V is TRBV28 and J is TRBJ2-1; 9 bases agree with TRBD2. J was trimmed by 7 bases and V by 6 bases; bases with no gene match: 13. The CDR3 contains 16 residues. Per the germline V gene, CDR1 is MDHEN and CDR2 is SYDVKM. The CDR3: CASRDSGSVVWNEQFF. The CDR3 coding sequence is TGTGCCAGCAGAGATAGCGGGAGTGTGGTGTGGAATGAGCAGTTCTTC. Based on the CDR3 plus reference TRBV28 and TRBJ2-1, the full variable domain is DVKVTQSSRYLVKRTGEKVFLECVQDMDHENMFWYRQDPGLGLRLIYFSYDVKMKEKGDIPEGYSVSREKKERFSLILESASTNQTSMYLCASRDSGSVVWNEQFFGPGTRLTVL.

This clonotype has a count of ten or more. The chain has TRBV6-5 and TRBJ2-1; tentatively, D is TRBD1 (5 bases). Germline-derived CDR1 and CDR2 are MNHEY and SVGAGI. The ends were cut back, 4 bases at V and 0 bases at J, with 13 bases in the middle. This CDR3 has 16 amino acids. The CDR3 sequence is CASSSGALSSYNEQFF. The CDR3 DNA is TGTGCCAGCAGTTCTGGGGCCCTAAGCTCCTACAATGAGCAGTTCTTC.

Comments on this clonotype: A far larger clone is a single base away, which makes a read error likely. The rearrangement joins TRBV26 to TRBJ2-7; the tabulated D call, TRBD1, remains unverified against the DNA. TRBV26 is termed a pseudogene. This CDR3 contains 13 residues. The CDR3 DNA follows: TGTGCCAGCCTGGGACCAGTCGTCTACGAGCATTACTTC. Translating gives CASLGPVVYEHYF.

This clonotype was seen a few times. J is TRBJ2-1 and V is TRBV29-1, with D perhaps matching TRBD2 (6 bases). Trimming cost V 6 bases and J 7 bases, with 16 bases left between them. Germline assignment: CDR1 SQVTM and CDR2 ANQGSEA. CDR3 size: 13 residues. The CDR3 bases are TGCAGCGTGGCGCATAGCCGGGGGAATGAGCAGTTCTTC. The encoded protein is CSVAHSRGNEQFF.

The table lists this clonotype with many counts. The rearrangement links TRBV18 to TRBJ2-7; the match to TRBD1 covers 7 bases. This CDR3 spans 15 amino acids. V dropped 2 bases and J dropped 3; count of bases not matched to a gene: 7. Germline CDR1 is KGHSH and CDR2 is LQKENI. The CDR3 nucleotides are TGTGCCAGCTCACCAAACAGGGGCCATTACTACGAGCAGTACTTC. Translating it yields CASSPNRGHYYEQYF.

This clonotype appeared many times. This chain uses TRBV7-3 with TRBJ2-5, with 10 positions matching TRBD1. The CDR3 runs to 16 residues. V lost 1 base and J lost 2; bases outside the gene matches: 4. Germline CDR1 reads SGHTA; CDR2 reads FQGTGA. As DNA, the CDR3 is TGTGCCAGCAGCTTAATGACAGGGGGCGGGCAAGAGACCCAGTACTTC. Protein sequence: CASSLMTGGGQETQYF. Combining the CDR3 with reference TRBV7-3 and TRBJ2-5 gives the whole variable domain GAGVSQTPSNKVTEKGKYVELRCDPISGHTALYWYRQSLGQGPEFLIYFQGTGAADDSGLPNDRFFAVRPEGSVSTLKIQRTERGDSAVYLCASSLMTGGGQETQYFGPGTRLLVL.

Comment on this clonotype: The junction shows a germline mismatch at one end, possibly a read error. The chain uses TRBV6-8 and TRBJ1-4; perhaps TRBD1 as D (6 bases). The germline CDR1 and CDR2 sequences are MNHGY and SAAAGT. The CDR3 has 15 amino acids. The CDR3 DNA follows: TGTGCCGGCAGTTACTCGAGGGGGGGGAGTGAAAAACTGTTTTTT. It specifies CAGSYSRGGSEKLFF.

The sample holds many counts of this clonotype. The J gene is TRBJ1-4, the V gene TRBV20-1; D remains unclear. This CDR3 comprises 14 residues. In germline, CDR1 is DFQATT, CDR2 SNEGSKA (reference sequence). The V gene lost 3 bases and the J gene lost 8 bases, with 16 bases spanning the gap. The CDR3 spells CSARGDLREEKLFF. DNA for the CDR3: TGCAGTGCTAGGGGCGACCTGAGGGAAGAAAAACTGTTTTTT.

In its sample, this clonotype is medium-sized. DNA for the CDR3: TGTGCCAGCAGCCAACTTCTGGGATACGAGCAGTACTTC. Its translation: CASSQLLGYEQYF. The chain recombines TRBV4-2 with TRBJ2-7; D is unresolved. Trimming stripped 2 bases from V and 4 bases from J, with 9 bases between. Germline CDR1 reads LGHNA; CDR2 reads YNFKEQ. The CDR3 consists of 13 residues.